The clone carrying this TCR beta chain appeared a few times. Its antigen is as yet unknown. Trimming stripped 5 bases from V and 1 base from J, with 15 bases between. CDR1 MNHNS and CDR2 SASEGT come from the germline V gene. This CDR3 region has 16 residues. RNA transcripts served as the template for amplifying TCR beta CDR3 regions. HTBI primers were the set used in a first-round RT-PCR of the TCR CDR3. TCRdb itself ran the multiplex PCR reads through MiXCR, one entry per CDR3 protein. The profile shows hundreds of thousands of distinct CDR3 sequences, 14% of them singletons. The sample originates from a study of T cells in Graves' hyperthyroidism and ophthalmopathy. An absence of ophthalmopathy progression within 18 months meant stable Graves' hyperthyroidism. The diagnostic basis comprised clinical symptoms, serum thyroxine and TRAb, thyroid ultrasound and orbital computed tomography. Study-wide findings and caveats: Expanded thyroid clonotypes (above 0.001) were mostly also found in blood. Ophthalmopathy cases were set apart from stable hyperthyroidism by a 13 V-J model.

Source material: blood. J is TRBJ1-5 and V is TRBV6-1; D call uncertain. This clonotype was sampled from a woman aged 35 to 49 with Graves' hyperthyroidism. The CDR3 DNA is TGTGCCAGCAGTTACGCCCCCCCCAGGAGCAATCAGCCCCAGCATTTT. Its translation: CASSYAPPRSNQPQHF.